This T cell receptor (beta chain) was documented in a study of T cells in Graves' hyperthyroidism and ophthalmopathy. The CDR3 regions of TCR beta were amplified from RNA transcripts. The HTBI primer set drove a first-round RT-PCR of the TCR CDR3. TCRdb analysed the multiplex PCR reads with MiXCR anew, one entry per CDR3 protein. This repertoire shows hundreds of thousands of distinct CDR3 sequences, around 14% found once; its top ten account for approximately 7.5%. V gave up 2 bases and J gave up 2 bases, with 16 bases separating them. CDR1 and CDR2 (germline): SEHNR, FQNEAQ (reference sequence). The CDR3 is 16 amino acids. The study enrolled patients aged 18 to 65 with newly diagnosed hyperthyroidism of under 2 months' duration. Used for diagnoses were clinical symptoms, serum thyroxine and TRAb, thyroid ultrasound and orbital computed tomography. This clonotype appeared many times.

J is TRBJ2-7 and V is TRBV7-9, with a weak D call TRBD1 (5 bases). Material: blood. This TCR was sampled from a woman between 18 and 30 years old with Graves' hyperthyroidism. CDR3 loop: CASSLLGPGPTYEQYF. As DNA, the CDR3 is TGTGCCAGCAGCTTACTGGGGCCAGGGCCAACCTACGAGCAGTACTTC.